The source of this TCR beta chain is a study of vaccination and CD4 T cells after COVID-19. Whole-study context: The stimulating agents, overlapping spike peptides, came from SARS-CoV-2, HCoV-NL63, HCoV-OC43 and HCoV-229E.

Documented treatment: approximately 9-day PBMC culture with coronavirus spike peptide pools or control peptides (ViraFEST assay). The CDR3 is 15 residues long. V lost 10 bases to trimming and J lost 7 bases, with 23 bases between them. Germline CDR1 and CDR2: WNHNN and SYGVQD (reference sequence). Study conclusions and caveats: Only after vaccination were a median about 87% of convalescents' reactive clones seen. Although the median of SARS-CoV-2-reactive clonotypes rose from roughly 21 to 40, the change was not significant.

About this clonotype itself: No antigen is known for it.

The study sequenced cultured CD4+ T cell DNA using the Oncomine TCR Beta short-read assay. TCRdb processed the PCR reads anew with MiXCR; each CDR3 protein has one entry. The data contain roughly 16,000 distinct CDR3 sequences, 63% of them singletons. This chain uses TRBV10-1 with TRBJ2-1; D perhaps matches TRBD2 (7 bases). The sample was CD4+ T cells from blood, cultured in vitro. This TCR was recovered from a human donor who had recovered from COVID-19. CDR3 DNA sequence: TGCGCCACCCAGGAGGGGGGGCAAGGAAGGAATGAGCAGTTCTTC. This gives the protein CATQEGGQGRNEQFF.